These 18 T cell receptor beta chains originate from one sample sequenced in a study of regulatory T cells in long-lasting Graves disease. Researchers made TCR beta libraries by using iRepertoire HTBI primers and running Arm-PCR on CDR3 regions. MiXCR, run by TCRdb on the multiplex PCR reads, gives a single entry per CDR3 protein. There are roughly 500,000 distinct CDR3 sequences in the sample; 14% occur only once, and roughly 15% lies in the top ten. Specified time point: newly diagnosed GD, antithyroid drugs for less than 3 months. With RNA extracted from PBMCs as input, the TCR library was made. Separately, the same data were catalogued under a study of T cells in Graves' hyperthyroidism and ophthalmopathy.

The sample here was peripheral blood mononuclear cells (PBMCs), taken at new diagnosis, from a patient treated with antithyroid drugs. Receptors originate from a woman aged 45-65 years with Graves disease.

This sequence joins TRBV2 and TRBJ1-2; a weak D match, TRBD1 (6 bases). V was cut by 6 bases and J by 2 bases, with 13 bases left in between. The CDR3 loop spans 14 amino acids. Germline CDR1 is SNHLY and CDR2 is FYNNEI. The CDR3 is CASRMDRENYGYTF. The CDR3 DNA sequence: TGTGCCAGCAGGATGGACAGAGAGAACTATGGCTACACCTTC.

This clonotype was seen repeatedly, ten times or more. The chain recombines TRBV12-3 or TRBV12-4 with TRBJ2-2, with D perhaps TRBD2 (6 bases). The CDR3 is 16 amino acids. V lost 5 bases, J lost 0 bases, and 13 bases lay in between. In DNA form, the CDR3 reads TGTGCCAGCAGTCCGGAGGGACCGCCGAACACCGGGGAGCTGTTTTTT. This sequence encodes CASSPEGPPNTGELFF.

The rearrangement links TRBV7-8 to TRBJ2-3; no reliable D call. Germline CDR1 is SGHVS and CDR2 is FQNEAQ. V lost 5 bases to trimming and J lost 0 bases, with 9 bases between them. The CDR3 has 14 amino acids. This CDR3 reads CASSEIASTDTQYF. In DNA, the CDR3 is TGTGCCAGCAGCGAAATAGCTAGCACAGATACGCAGTATTTT.

This clonotype was picked up many times. This sequence joins TRBV12-3 or TRBV12-4 and TRBJ1-2; no clear D gene. V shed 2 bases and J shed 5 bases, with 6 bases lying between them. The CDR3 is made up of 12 amino acids. CDR3 DNA sequence: TGTGCCAGCAGTTTACGTCATTATGGCTACACCTTC. This sequence encodes CASSLRHYGYTF.

This clonotype was seen a few times. The genes are TRBV5-1 and TRBJ2-1; TRBD1 matches 9 bases. J lost 7 bases, V lost 0 bases, and 17 bases had no gene match. There are 19 residues in the CDR3. Looked up from germline, CDR1 is SGHRS and CDR2 is YFSETQ. In DNA form, the CDR3 reads TGCGCCAGCAGCTTGGCGGACAGGGGACCCCTTAGTCCTTGGAATGAGCAGTTCTTC. This gives the protein CASSLADRGPLSPWNEQFF. Complete variable domain (other parts from reference TRBV5-1 and TRBJ2-1): KAGVTQTPRYLIKTRGQQVTLSCSPISGHRSVSWYQQTPGQGLQFLFEYFSETQRNKGNFPGRFSGRQFSNSRSEMNVSTLELGDSALYLCASSLADRGPLSPWNEQFFGPGTRLTVL.

This clonotype was recorded at least ten times. A read error may produce the germline difference seen at one junction end. The rearrangement joins TRBV5-1 to TRBJ2-7; possible D gene TRBD1, 6 bases. The CDR3 is 13 residues long. Germline V lookup: CDR1 SGHRS, CDR2 YFSETQ. The CDR3 DNA is TGTGCCAGCAGCTACAGGGACTCCTACGAGCAGTACTTC. This encodes CASSYRDSYEQYF.

This clonotype has a count of ten or more. The chain recombines TRBV2 with TRBJ1-5; TRBD1 matches 8 bases. In germline, CDR1 is SNHLY, CDR2 FYNNEI. This CDR3 comprises 15 residues. J was trimmed by 4 bases and V by 6 bases; bases with no gene match: 8. Here the CDR3 DNA reads TGTGCCAGCAGCGCGGGACAGGCCCCGAATCAGCCCCAGCATTTT. Translated: CASSAGQAPNQPQHF.

This clonotype was counted at least ten times. The chain combines TRBV27 with TRBJ2-2, with 7 bases identical to TRBD1. Germline CDR1 MNHEY, CDR2 SMNVEV (reference sequence). The J segment lost 4 bases and the V segment lost 5 bases, leaving 7 bases of the junction unmatched. This CDR3 spans 15 amino acids. The CDR3 sequence is CASSPGTVTTGELFF. Written as DNA, the CDR3 is TGTGCCAGCAGTCCGGGGACAGTTACCACCGGGGAGCTGTTTTTT.

The chain carries TRBV28 and TRBJ2-1; D may match TRBD1 or TRBD2 (7 bases each). The V end lost 11 bases, the J end lost 6 bases, and 14 bases lay between the germline ends. Germline CDR1 is MDHEN and CDR2 is SYDVKM. The CDR3 runs to 12 residues. The CDR3 DNA follows: TGTGCCTCCCAGGGGGGGGTCAATGAGCAGTTCTTC. It yields the protein CASQGGVNEQFF.

This clonotype showed up many times. This chain connects TRBV10-3 to TRBJ1-2; tentatively, D is TRBD1 (5 bases). V gave up 3 bases and J gave up 1 base, with 6 bases separating them. The germline V gene has CDR1 ENHRY and CDR2 SYGVKD. The CDR3 runs 13 residues. The CDR3 protein is CAISDGGNYGYTF. The CDR3 DNA reads as TGTGCCATCAGTGATGGGGGTAACTATGGCTACACCTTC.

The chain joins TRBV18 to TRBJ2-7; tentative D call: TRBD1 (6 bases). Germline assignment: CDR1 KGHSH and CDR2 LQKENI. The CDR3 is made up of 19 amino acids. The germline V and J ends were trimmed by 1 base and 2 bases, with 24 bases remaining between them. In nucleotides, the CDR3 is TGTGCCAGCTCACCACGAGGGATTCCGCTTCGGGACACCGCCTACGAGCAGTACTTC. The encoded protein is CASSPRGIPLRDTAYEQYF. Variable domain in full (rest from reference TRBV18 and TRBJ2-7): NAGVMQNPRHLVRRRGQEARLRCSPMKGHSHVYWYRQLPEEGLKFMVYLQKENIIDESGMPKERFSAEFPKEGPSILRIQQVVRGDSAAYFCASSPRGIPLRDTAYEQYFGPGTRLTVT.

The chain joins TRBV7-9 to TRBJ2-1; TRBD2 aligns across 13 bases. Per the germline V gene, CDR1 is SEHNR and CDR2 is FQNEAQ (reference sequence). This CDR3 has 18 residues. J gave up 5 bases and V 5 bases, and 12 bases lay outside the gene matches. The CDR3 loop is CASSAGLAGAGVHNEQFF. The CDR3 nucleotides are TGTGCCAGCAGCGCCGGACTAGCGGGAGCAGGGGTACACAATGAGCAGTTCTTC.

This clonotype was observed at least ten times. This sequence joins TRBV12-3 or TRBV12-4 and TRBJ1-5; D is uncertain. This CDR3 contains 12 residues. The V end lost 9 bases, the J end lost 6 bases, and 12 bases lay between the germline ends. The CDR3 reads CASRDASQPQHF. The DNA of the CDR3 is TGTGCCAGTCGGGATGCCAGTCAGCCCCAGCATTTT.

This clonotype was recorded at least ten times. The chain uses TRBV27 and TRBJ2-7; unclear D gene. The germline V and J ends were trimmed by 4 bases and 2 bases, with 9 bases remaining between them. Germline V gene sequence: CDR1 MNHEY, CDR2 SMNVEV (reference sequence). The CDR3 is 13 residues long. DNA for the CDR3: TGTGCCAGCAGTTCTAGATTAACCTACGAGCAGTACTTC. It encodes CASSSRLTYEQYF.

V and J are TRBV5-1 and TRBJ2-1, with D maybe TRBD2 (6 bases). Germline V gives CDR1 SGHRS, CDR2 YFSETQ. The CDR3 length is 15 residues. Between the trimmed V and J ends, which lost 5 bases and 8 bases, there was a span of 20 bases. The CDR3 sequence: CASRLSGELGDEQFF. CDR3 sequence (DNA): TGCGCCAGCAGACTTTCGGGGGAACTTGGGGATGAGCAGTTCTTC.

Ten or more counts support this clonotype. The chain is built from TRBV6-1 and TRBJ1-5, with 10 bases that match TRBD1. The V gene end was trimmed by 6 bases and the J gene end by 5 bases; junction bases not matched to a gene: 13. Germline V gives CDR1 MNHNS, CDR2 SASEGT. The CDR3 loop spans 17 amino acids. CDR3 coding DNA: TGTGCCAGCAGCACCCTAACCTTGACAGGGGGCTATCAGCCCCAGCATTTT. Amino acid sequence: CASSTLTLTGGYQPQHF.

Many counts were recorded for this clonotype. The chain employs TRBV6-5 and TRBJ2-7, with 10 bases matching TRBD1. This CDR3 is 15 amino acids long. Losses at the gene ends were 2 bases for V and 1 base for J; bases not matched to a gene: 2. From germline, CDR1 is MNHEY and CDR2 SVGAGI. The CDR3 nucleotides read TGTGCCAGCAGTTACGGACAGGGGGGATCCTACGAGCAGTACTTC. Translation gives CASSYGQGGSYEQYF.

The chain combines TRBV20-1 with TRBJ1-5, with 8 bases identical to TRBD1. The germline V gene encodes CDR1 DFQATT and CDR2 SNEGSKA (reference sequence). CDR3 length equals 15 residues. After removal of 6 bases from V and 4 bases from J, the junction contained 11 bases not matched to a gene. The CDR3 DNA follows: TGCAGTGCCACCCATGGACAGGGCAGAAATCAGCCCCAGCATTTT. This codes for CSATHGQGRNQPQHF.